This T cell receptor (beta chain) derives from a study of Tregs in tolerant kidney transplant recipients. J gave up 0 bases and V 3 bases, and 7 bases lay outside the gene matches. The CDR3 is 18 amino acids. Germline V CDR1 and CDR2: SEHNR, FQNEAQ (reference sequence). Concerning this clone itself: The antigen remains unidentified.

The method was immunoSEQ multiplex PCR; TCRdb's version includes in-frame clones alone and lacks a portion of them. This table has approximately 45,000 clones, over 95% appearing once. The sequencing sample was made of Tregs from blood cultured with allogeneic cells. The chain employs TRBV7-9 and TRBJ2-3; 12 bases map to TRBD2. The source is a human donor in good health. CDR3 loop: CASSFWLGTSGSTDTQYF. Here the CDR3 DNA reads TGTGCCAGCAGCTTTTGGCTGGGGACTAGCGGGAGCACAGATACGCAGTATTTT.